This T cell receptor beta chain was identified in a study of blood T cell repertoires in COVID-19. Study overall: PBMCs, B-cell-depleted T cells, or T cells were the source of the cDNA or gDNA that made up the material.

Two negative PCRs, clearance, or symptom resolution characterized the recovered Cohort 3 donors. Per the original data handling: Amplification with reference gene primers provided the estimates of nucleated cell counts. Using immunoSEQ multiplex PCR, the repertoire was profiled, and TCRdb retains in-frame clones only, with some absent. That table gives V, J and clone size, and the DNA gave D and trimming. The sample holds some 330,000 clones; 65% to 90% are singletons and the top ten take around 4.6%. The CDR3 spans 14 residues. Trimming at V came to 6 bases and at J to 4 bases, leaving 3 bases not matched to a gene. Germline V CDR1 and CDR2: WSHSY, SAAADI.

Sequenced material: PBMCs or T cells enriched from blood (not recorded which). The sequence derives from a man under 40 who had recovered from COVID-19. This rearrangement joins TRBV10-2 to TRBJ2-3; TRBD1 matches 11 bases. DNA of the CDR3: TGCGCCAGCAGCGGACAGGGGGCGGCAGATACGCAGTATTTT. This sequence encodes CASSGQGAADTQYF.